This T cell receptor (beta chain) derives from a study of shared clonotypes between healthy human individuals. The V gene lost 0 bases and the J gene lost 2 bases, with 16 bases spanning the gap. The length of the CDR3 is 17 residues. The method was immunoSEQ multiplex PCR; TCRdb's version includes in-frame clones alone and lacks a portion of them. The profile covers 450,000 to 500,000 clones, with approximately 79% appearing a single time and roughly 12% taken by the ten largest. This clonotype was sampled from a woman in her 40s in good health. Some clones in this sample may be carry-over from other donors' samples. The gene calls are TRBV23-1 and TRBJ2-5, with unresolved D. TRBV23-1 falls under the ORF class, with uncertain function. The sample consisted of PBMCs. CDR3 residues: CASSQSGNPWVQETQYF. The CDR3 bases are TGCGCCAGCAGTCAATCTGGCAACCCGTGGGTTCAAGAGACCCAGTACTTC.